This T cell receptor beta chain was found in a study of identical twins (dated by TCRdb to about 2016). Describing the broader study: To test whether fetal clonotypes persist, this study deep-sequenced TCR alpha and beta repertoires from monozygotic twins, from unrelated adults of various ages, and from cord blood. To rule out contamination, the twin experiments were replicated at different times with different library preparation protocols. Study-wide conclusions, independent of this receptor: Out-of-frame TCR alpha sharing in monozygotic twins was systematically underestimated by recombination models, whereas sharing between unrelated individuals was in agreement with the recombination models. Zero-insertion analyses could be partly confounded by invariant T cells such as MAIT and iNKT, although diverse VJ usage argued against such confounding for most clonotypes. Fewer insertions were carried by abundant cord blood beta clonotypes; a weaker similar trend was observed in young adult naive repertoires, while no such trend was observed in memory repertoires. Excess twin sharing in beta out-of-frame sequences was weaker because fewer shared sequences lowered the signal-to-noise ratio. Because the same donors could not be followed over many years, conclusions were based on cross-sectional statistical analysis. Compared with coincidental sharing between unrelated individuals, out-of-frame TCR alpha sequences shared between twins showed an excess of sequences with low generation probability.

To prepare the library, 5' RACE was applied. Sequenced using an Illumina HiSeq 2000. Template switching added a universal primer binding site, and the final cDNA carried a unique molecular identifier that allowed TCR cDNA molecules to be counted accurately. Specific primers in the conserved constant-segment region were used to synthesize first-strand cDNA for TCR alpha and beta chains. To control for contamination, every cDNA library was double barcoded, receiving both a SMART-Mk sample barcode and Illumina barcodes. TruSeq adapter sequences along with Illumina sample barcodes were introduced in two successive PCR steps. Sequencing of the TCR alpha and beta cDNA libraries was done on the Illumina HiSeq platform using custom primers. Per the authors' processing: Unique molecular identifiers were extracted from raw reads with MiGEC, and CDR3 positions were determined with MiXCR. Recombination models were inferred per individual with the repgenHMM and IGoR tools using an EM algorithm. The analysis of shared clonotypes was done with the tcR package in R, with sharing normalized by the product of cloneset sizes. To study raw recombination without the effects of thymic and clonal selection, out-of-frame nonproductive sequences were analyzed. TCRdb itself trimmed the public reads at Q25 with fastp, ran MiXCR and retained productive beta chains. Duplicate CDR3 protein sequences are folded into a single record with the most common DNA and genes. In this record, the V and J calls reflect TCRdb's handling and not the investigators' own analysis. The sample table lists 1.5 million to 2 million distinct CDR3 sequences, around 29% of them with a count of one. In total, the top ten clones hold about 0.27% of the sample.

The table lists this clonotype with a few counts. Its specific antigen is unknown. Base qualities are not at hand, and no much larger clone is one base apart. Only healthy Caucasian donors were included. The CDR3 spans 16 residues, from the cysteine through the phenylalanine. Here the CDR3 DNA is all that survives: 48 bases in frame from base 1. Based on the germline V gene, the CDR1 and CDR2 sequences are ENHRY and SYGVKD. V gives up 2 bases and J gives up 3 bases, and the segment between their germline ends measures 17 bases. The chain is assembled from TRBV10-3 and TRBJ2-7, with the D gene not confidently named. This TCR was sampled from a newborn girl in good health. The specimen sequenced was cord blood. The CDR3 protein is CAISEGFVAVFYEQYF. The nucleotide sequence reads as follows: TGTGCCATCAGTGAGGGGTTTGTCGCAGTCTTCTACGAGCAGTACTTC.